This TCR beta chain appears in the sequencing data of a study of T-cell memory formation after mild COVID-19. In this sample, this clonotype turned up a few times. The antigen remains undetermined. General observations from the study: Memory from before infection featured some responding clones, which suggests cross-reactive memory joined.

The CDR3 has 12 amino acids. Trimming cost V 6 bases and J 7 bases, with 10 bases left between them. From the 5' RACE reads, TCRdb called clonotypes with MiXCR, one entry per CDR3 protein. The data show roughly 310,000 distinct CDR3 sequences, 15% seen once. Sequencing was done on a sample of PBMCs or a T cell subset sorted from them (not recorded which). The TCR was taken from a man younger than 35 who had mild COVID-19 (a few samples of this study predate the infection). Cell type and time point are not known. The genes are TRBV12-3 or TRBV12-4 and TRBJ1-5; maybe TRBD1 (6 bases). The CDR3 DNA reads as TGTGCCAGCAGAAAGGGGGTCCAGCCCCAGCATTTT. This encodes CASRKGVQPQHF.